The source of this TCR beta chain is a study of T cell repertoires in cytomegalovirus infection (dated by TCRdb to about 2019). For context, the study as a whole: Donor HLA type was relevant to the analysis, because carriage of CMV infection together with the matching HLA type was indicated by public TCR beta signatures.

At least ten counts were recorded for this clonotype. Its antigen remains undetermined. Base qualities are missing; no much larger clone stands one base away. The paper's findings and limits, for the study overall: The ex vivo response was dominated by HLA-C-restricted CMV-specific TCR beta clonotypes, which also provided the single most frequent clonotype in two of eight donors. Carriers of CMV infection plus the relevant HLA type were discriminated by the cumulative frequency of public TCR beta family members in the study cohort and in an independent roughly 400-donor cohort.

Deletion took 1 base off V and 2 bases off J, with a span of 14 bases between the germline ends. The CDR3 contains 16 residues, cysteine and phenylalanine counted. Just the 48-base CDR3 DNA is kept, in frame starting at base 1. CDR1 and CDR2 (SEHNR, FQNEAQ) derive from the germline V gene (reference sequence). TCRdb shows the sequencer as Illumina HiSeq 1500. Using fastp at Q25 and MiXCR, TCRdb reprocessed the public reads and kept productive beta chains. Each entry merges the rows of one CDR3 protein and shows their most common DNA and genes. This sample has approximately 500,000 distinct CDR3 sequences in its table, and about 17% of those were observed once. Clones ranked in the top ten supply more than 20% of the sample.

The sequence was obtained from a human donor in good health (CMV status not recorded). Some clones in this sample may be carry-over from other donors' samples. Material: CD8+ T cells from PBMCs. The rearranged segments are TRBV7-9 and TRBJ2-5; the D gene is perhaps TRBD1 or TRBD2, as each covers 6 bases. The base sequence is TGTGCCAGCAGCTTAGGCAGGGGCGCGGGACAAGAGACCCAGTACTTC. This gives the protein CASSLGRGAGQETQYF. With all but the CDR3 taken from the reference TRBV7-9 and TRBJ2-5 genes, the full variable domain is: DTGVSQNPRHKITKRGQNVTFRCDPISEHNRLYWYRQTLGQGPEFLTYFQNEAQLEKSRLLSDRFSAERPKGSFSTLEIQRTEQGDSAMYLCASSLGRGAGQETQYFGPGTRLLVL.